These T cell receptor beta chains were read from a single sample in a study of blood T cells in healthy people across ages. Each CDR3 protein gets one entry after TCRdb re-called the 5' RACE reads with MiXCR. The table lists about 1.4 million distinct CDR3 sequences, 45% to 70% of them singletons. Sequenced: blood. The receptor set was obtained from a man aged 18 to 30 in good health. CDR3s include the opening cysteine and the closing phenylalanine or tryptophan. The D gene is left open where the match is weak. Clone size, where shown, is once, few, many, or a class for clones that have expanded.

CDR3: CASSRVGPNLMETQYF
DNA: TGTGCCAGCAGCCGCGTGGGGCCGAACCTAATGGAGACCCAGTACTTC
D: -
J: TRBJ2-5
V: TRBV7-2
size: -

CDR3: CSAENRVSETQYF
DNA: TGCAGTGCAGAGAACCGGGTTTCGGAGACCCAGTACTTC
D: -
J: TRBJ2-5
V: TRBV20-1
size: once

CDR3: CASTRLGPSYEQYF
DNA: TGTGCCAGCACCCGTCTGGGGCCCTCCTACGAGCAGTACTTC
D: -
J: TRBJ2-7
V: TRBV12-3/TRBV12-4
size: few

CDR3: CASSLLAGGDLNEQFF
DNA: TGTGCCAGCAGTTTGCTAGCGGGGGGAGATCTTAATGAGCAGTTCTTC
D: TRBD2
J: TRBJ2-1
V: TRBV27
size: few

CDR3: CASSLDDPTGSNSPLHF
DNA: TGTGCCAGCAGCTTAGATGACCCGACAGGGTCTAATTCACCCCTCCACTTT
D: TRBD1
J: TRBJ1-6
V: TRBV11-2
size: -

CDR3: CSASGGANTQYF
DNA: TGCAGTGCTAGCGGGGGGGCAAATACGCAGTATTTT
D: TRBD2
J: TRBJ2-3
V: TRBV20-1
size: -

CDR3: CASTTGLMGAETQYF
DNA: TGTGCCAGCACTACGGGACTCATGGGTGCAGAGACCCAGTACTTC
D: -
J: TRBJ2-5
V: TRBV2
size: -

CDR3: CASSQPSGFDYGYTF
DNA: TGTGCCAGCAGCCAACCCTCCGGATTTGACTATGGCTACACCTTC
D: -
J: TRBJ1-2
V: TRBV4-2
size: -

CDR3: CASDSDRGSYNEQFF
DNA: TGTGCCAGTGATTCGGACAGGGGATCCTACAATGAGCAGTTCTTC
D: TRBD1
J: TRBJ2-1
V: TRBV6-6
size: few

CDR3: CASSQAEALDSPLHF
DNA: TGTGCCAGCAGCCAAGCGGAGGCGCTGGATTCACCCCTCCACTTT
D: -
J: TRBJ1-6
V: TRBV4-2
size: -

CDR3: CASSPGRDYLQETQYF
DNA: TGTGCCAGCAGCCCGGGCCGGGACTACCTCCAAGAGACCCAGTACTTC
D: TRBD2
J: TRBJ2-5
V: TRBV7-2
size: -

CDR3: CASSDPDRQETQYF
DNA: TGTGCCAGCAGCGATCCGGACAGACAAGAGACCCAGTACTTC
D: -
J: TRBJ2-5
V: TRBV7-8
size: few

CDR3: CASKTGNTEAFF
DNA: TGCGCCAGTAAAACAGGGAACACTGAAGCTTTCTTT
D: -
J: TRBJ1-1
V: TRBV4-1
size: few

CDR3: CASSPPEPTDTQYF
DNA: TGTGCCAGCTCACCACCGGAGCCGACAGATACGCAGTATTTT
D: -
J: TRBJ2-3
V: TRBV18
size: -

CDR3: CASTYLERSYNEQFF
DNA: TGTGCCAGCACTTATCTAGAGAGGTCCTACAATGAGCAGTTCTTC
D: -
J: TRBJ2-1
V: TRBV6-1
size: -

CDR3: CSVVSFYNEQFF
DNA: TGCAGCGTTGTCAGTTTCTACAATGAGCAGTTCTTC
D: -
J: TRBJ2-1
V: TRBV29-1
size: -

CDR3: CASSLALAGANEQFF
DNA: TGTGCCAGCAGCTTAGCGCTAGCGGGGGCCAATGAGCAGTTCTTC
D: TRBD2
J: TRBJ2-1
V: TRBV7-9
size: few

CDR3: CASSSPGFSYEQYF
DNA: TGTGCCAGCAGTTCACCGGGGTTCTCCTACGAGCAGTACTTC
D: -
J: TRBJ2-7
V: TRBV28
size: -

CDR3: CASTRGDLAKNIQYF
DNA: TGTGCCAGCACCCGGGGGGACCTAGCCAAAAACATTCAGTACTTC
D: TRBD2
J: TRBJ2-4
V: TRBV6-6
size: -

CDR3: CAIIETTYEQYF
DNA: TGTGCCATCATTGAGACCACATACGAGCAGTACTTC
D: -
J: TRBJ2-7
V: TRBV10-3
size: -

CDR3: CSAVHPSSYEQYF
DNA: TGCAGCGCCGTACACCCGAGCTCCTACGAGCAGTACTTC
D: -
J: TRBJ2-7
V: TRBV29-1
size: few

CDR3: CASSEGIAGLAGGNSYEQYF
DNA: TGTGCCAGCAGTGAAGGGATCGCGGGACTAGCGGGAGGGAACTCCTACGAGCAGTACTTC
D: TRBD2
J: TRBJ2-7
V: TRBV6-1
size: -

CDR3: CSASASGSRPYEQYF
DNA: TGCAGTGCTAGCGCTAGCGGGAGTCGCCCCTACGAGCAGTACTTC
D: TRBD2
J: TRBJ2-7
V: TRBV20-1
size: -

CDR3: CASSPSGGSSYEQYF
DNA: TGTGCCAGCAGCCCAAGCGGGGGTAGCTCCTACGAGCAGTACTTC
D: TRBD2
J: TRBJ2-7
V: TRBV5-1
size: many

CDR3: CASKWQGIGNEQFF
DNA: TGTGCCAGCAAATGGCAGGGAATAGGCAATGAGCAGTTCTTC
D: -
J: TRBJ2-1
V: TRBV2
size: -

CDR3: CASSQEDREQFF
DNA: TGTGCCAGCAGCCAGGAAGACAGGGAGCAGTTCTTC
D: -
J: TRBJ2-1
V: TRBV4-2
size: -

CDR3: CASGDYTNTEAFF
DNA: TGTGCCAGCGGAGACTACACGAACACTGAAGCTTTCTTT
D: -
J: TRBJ1-1
V: TRBV27
size: few

CDR3: CASSQGWTSGGYEQYF
DNA: TGTGCCAGCAGCCAAGGTTGGACTAGCGGGGGCTACGAGCAGTACTTC
D: TRBD2
J: TRBJ2-7
V: TRBV3-1
size: -

CDR3: CSGAGGFPTDTQYF
DNA: TGCAGCGGAGCAGGGGGCTTCCCCACAGATACGCAGTATTTT
D: TRBD1
J: TRBJ2-3
V: TRBV29-1
size: -

CDR3: CASNGGDVLDTQYF
DNA: TGTGCCAGCAATGGGGGAGACGTCTTAGATACGCAGTATTTT
D: -
J: TRBJ2-3
V: TRBV11-1
size: -

CDR3: CATLRSVIIGGRYNEQFF
DNA: TGTGCCACCCTACGCTCTGTAATAATTGGGGGGAGGTACAATGAGCAGTTCTTC
D: -
J: TRBJ2-1
V: TRBV10-3
size: -